Only a few counts were recorded for the clone carrying this T cell receptor (beta chain). No antigen is known for it. TCRdb recomputed calls from the RT-PCR reads with MiXCR, one row per CDR3 protein. The sample shows 800,000 to 1,000,000 distinct CDR3 sequences, less than 25% of them seen only once. The data originate from a study of response to subunit inactivated influenza vaccine. Study-wide findings and caveats: The authors put forward the suggestion that each seasonal influenza vaccination may bring in only a limited number of new T cells.

V was clipped by 4 bases and J by 4 bases; unmatched bases: 9. The CDR3 is 15 residues long. The TCR was taken from a man aged 45-60 years who received an inactivated influenza vaccine. The V and J genes are TRBV12-3 or TRBV12-4 and TRBJ2-5; 7 bases are shared with TRBD2. The sample here was PBMCs from blood, taken about 5 days after vaccination. The CDR3 loop is CASSSRDYGGETQYF. The CDR3 bases are TGTGCCAGCAGTTCCCGGGACTACGGGGGAGAGACCCAGTACTTC.